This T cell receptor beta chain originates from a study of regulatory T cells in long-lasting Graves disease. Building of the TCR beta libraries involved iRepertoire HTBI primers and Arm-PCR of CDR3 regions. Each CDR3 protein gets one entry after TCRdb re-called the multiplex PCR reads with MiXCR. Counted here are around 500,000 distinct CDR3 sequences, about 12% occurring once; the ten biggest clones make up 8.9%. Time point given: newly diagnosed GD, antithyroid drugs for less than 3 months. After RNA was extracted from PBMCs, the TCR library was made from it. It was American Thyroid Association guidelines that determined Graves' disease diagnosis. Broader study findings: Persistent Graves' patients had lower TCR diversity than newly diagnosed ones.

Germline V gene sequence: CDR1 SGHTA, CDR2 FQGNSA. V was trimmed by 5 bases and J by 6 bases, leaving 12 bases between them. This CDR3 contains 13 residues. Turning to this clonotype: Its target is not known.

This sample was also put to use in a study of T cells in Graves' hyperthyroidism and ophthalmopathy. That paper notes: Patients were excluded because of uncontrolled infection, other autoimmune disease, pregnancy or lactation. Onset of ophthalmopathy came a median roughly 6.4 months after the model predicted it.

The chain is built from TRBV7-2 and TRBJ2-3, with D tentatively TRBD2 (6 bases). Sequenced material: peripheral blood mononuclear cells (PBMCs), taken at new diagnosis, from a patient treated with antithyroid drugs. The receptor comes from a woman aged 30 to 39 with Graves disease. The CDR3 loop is CASSRARGDTQYF. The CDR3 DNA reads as TGTGCCAGCAGCCGGGCTCGGGGGGATACGCAGTATTTT.